These 9 T cell receptor beta chains originate from one sample sequenced in a study of CD8 T cells in Susac syndrome. With random hexamers, roughly 0.5 to 1 ug RNA was reverse transcribed. TCRdb independently ran MiXCR on the immunoSEQ multiplex PCR reads; one entry per CDR3 protein. Of around 95,000 distinct CDR3 sequences in the sample, 95% were seen once. Input material: CD8+ T cells from PBMCs. The receptors come from a human donor with Susac syndrome.

This clonotype has only one observation. The genes are TRBV4-1 and TRBJ1-1, with TRBD1 matching over 7 bases. Germline CDR1 MGHRA, CDR2 YSYEKL. The CDR3 runs 16 residues. Trimming took 2 bases from V and 1 from J; bases not matched to a gene: 7. The CDR3, as DNA: TGCGCCAGCAGCCAATCTCGGACAGGCGCGAACACTGAAGCTTTCTTT. Protein sequence: CASSQSRTGANTEAFF.

Here the CDR3 DNA reads TGCAGTGCTAGCTTGGGGAAAGGCTACGAGCAGTACTTC. Its translation is CSASLGKGYEQYF. V is TRBV20-1 and J is TRBJ2-7; D is undetermined. Trimming took 3 bases from V and 3 from J, leaving 12 bases between them. Germline assignment: CDR1 DFQATT and CDR2 SNEGSKA (reference sequence). The CDR3 runs to 13 residues.

V gene TRBV12-3 or TRBV12-4 combines with J gene TRBJ1-1, with TRBD1 matching 9 bases. This CDR3 is 14 amino acids long. Trimming removed 8 bases from V and 1 base from J; junction bases left unmatched: 5. CDR3 in DNA: TGTGCCAGCCGAAAGGGACAGGGGAACACTGAAGCTTTCTTT. Amino acid sequence: CASRKGQGNTEAFF.

In this sample, this clonotype turned up once. CDR3 in DNA: TGTGCCAGCAGCGTATATCTCAGGGGGAACTATGGCTACACCTTC. Translation: CASSVYLRGNYGYTF. The chain carries TRBV9 and TRBJ1-2, with 7 bases fitting TRBD1. This CDR3 contains 15 residues. J gave up 2 bases and V 1 base, and 5 bases lay outside the gene matches. CDR1 is SGDLS, CDR2 YYNGEE, per germline.

The V and J genes are TRBV6-1 and TRBJ2-7, with D uncertain. Germline V gives CDR1 MNHNS, CDR2 SASEGT. CDR3 length: 12 amino acids. The germline V and J ends were trimmed by 3 bases and 6 bases, with 9 bases remaining between them. CDR3 nucleotide sequence: TGTGCCAGCAGTGACATTCGGACCGAGCAGTACTTC. Translated, it gives CASSDIRTEQYF.

The chain combines TRBV5-1 with TRBJ2-2; 10 nucleotides match TRBD2. The trim removed 0 bases at V and 1 base at J, leaving 6 bases unmatched. The germline V gene has CDR1 SGHRS and CDR2 YFSETQ. This CDR3 has 18 residues. Here the CDR3 reads CASSLGVTSGMNTGELFF. In DNA, the CDR3 is TGCGCCAGCAGCTTGGGGGTAACTAGCGGGATGAACACCGGGGAGCTGTTTTTT.

The chain is built from TRBV7-9 and TRBJ2-3; 12 bases map to TRBD2. Germline V gene sequence: CDR1 SEHNR, CDR2 FQNEAQ (reference sequence). The CDR3 contains 16 residues. V was clipped by 5 bases and J by 3 bases; unmatched bases: 6. The CDR3 DNA is TGTGCCAGCAGCCGCCCCCTAGCGGGAGGGACAGATACGCAGTATTTT. It encodes CASSRPLAGGTDTQYF. The variable domain in full, with the rest retrieved from reference TRBV7-9 and TRBJ2-3, is DTGVSQNPRHKITKRGQNVTFRCDPISEHNRLYWYRQTLGQGPEFLTYFQNEAQLEKSRLLSDRFSAERPKGSFSTLEIQRTEQGDSAMYLCASSRPLAGGTDTQYFGPGTRLTVL.

The rearrangement uses TRBV29-1 and TRBJ2-1; the match to TRBD2 covers 8 bases. V lost 4 bases to trimming and J lost 4 bases; unmatched junction nucleotides: 12. CDR3 length: 16 amino acids. Per germline, CDR1 SQVTM and CDR2 ANQGSEA. The CDR3 here is CSVVSPRLAGYNEQFF. The CDR3 DNA reads as TGCAGCGTTGTATCTCCCCGGCTAGCGGGTTACAATGAGCAGTTCTTC.

The V gene is TRBV12-3 or TRBV12-4, the J gene TRBJ1-1, with D tentatively TRBD1 (5 bases). The CDR3 is 13 residues long. The V and J ends lost 4 bases and 10 bases respectively, with 16 bases between them. The CDR3, as DNA: TGTGCCAGCAGTTCGACCGCCCATGGGGGAGCTTTCTTT. This translates into CASSSTAHGGAFF.